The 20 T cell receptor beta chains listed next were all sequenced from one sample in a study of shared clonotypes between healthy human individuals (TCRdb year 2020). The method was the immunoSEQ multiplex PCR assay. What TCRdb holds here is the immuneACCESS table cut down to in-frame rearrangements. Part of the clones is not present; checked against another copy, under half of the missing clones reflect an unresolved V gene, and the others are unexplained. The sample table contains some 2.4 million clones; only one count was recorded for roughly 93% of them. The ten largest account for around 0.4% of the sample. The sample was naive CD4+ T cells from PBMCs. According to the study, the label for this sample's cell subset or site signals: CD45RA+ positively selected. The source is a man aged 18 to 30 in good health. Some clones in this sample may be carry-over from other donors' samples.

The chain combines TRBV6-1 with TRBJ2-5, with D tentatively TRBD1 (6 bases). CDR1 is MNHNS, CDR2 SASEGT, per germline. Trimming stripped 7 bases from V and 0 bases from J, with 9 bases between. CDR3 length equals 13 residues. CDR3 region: CASTRDNQETQYF. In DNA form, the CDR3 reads TGTGCCAGCACCCGGGACAACCAAGAGACCCAGTACTTC.

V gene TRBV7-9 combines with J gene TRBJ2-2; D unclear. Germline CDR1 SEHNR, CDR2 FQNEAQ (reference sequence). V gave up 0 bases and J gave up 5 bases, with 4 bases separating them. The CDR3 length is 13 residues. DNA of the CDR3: TGTGCCAGCAGCTTAGCTCAGACCGGGGAGCTGTTTTTT. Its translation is CASSLAQTGELFF.

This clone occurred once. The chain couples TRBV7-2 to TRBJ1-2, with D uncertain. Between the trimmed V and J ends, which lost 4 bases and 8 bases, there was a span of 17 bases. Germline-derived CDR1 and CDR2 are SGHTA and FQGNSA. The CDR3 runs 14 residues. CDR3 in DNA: TGTGCCAGCAGCTCCGCTTCAGAGCCAAGGGGCTACACCTTC. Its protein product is CASSSASEPRGYTF.

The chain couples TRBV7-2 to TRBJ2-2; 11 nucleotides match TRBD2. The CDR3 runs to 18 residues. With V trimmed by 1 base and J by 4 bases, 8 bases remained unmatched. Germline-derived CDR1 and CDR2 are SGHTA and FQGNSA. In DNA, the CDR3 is TGTGCCAGCAGCTTAGAACTAGCGGGAGTCGGGGGCACCGGGGAGCTGTTTTTT. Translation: CASSLELAGVGGTGELFF.

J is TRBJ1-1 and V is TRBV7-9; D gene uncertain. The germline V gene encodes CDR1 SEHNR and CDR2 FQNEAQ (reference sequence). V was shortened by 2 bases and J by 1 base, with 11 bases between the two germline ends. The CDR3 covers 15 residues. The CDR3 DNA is TGTGCCAGCAGCTTAAGAAGGATAGAGAACACTGAAGCTTTCTTT. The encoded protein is CASSLRRIENTEAFF.

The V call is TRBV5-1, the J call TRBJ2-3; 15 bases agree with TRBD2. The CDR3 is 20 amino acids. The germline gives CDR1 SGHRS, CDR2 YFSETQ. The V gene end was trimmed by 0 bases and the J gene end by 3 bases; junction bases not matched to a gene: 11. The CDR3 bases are TGCGCCAGCAGCTTGGCACCCGGACTAGCGGGAGGGCCTGGTACAGATACGCAGTATTTT. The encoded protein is CASSLAPGLAGGPGTDTQYF.

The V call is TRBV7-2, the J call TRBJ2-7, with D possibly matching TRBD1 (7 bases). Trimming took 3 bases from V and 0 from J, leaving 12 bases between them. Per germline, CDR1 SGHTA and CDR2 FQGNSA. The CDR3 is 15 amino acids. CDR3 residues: CASSLEGAISYEQYF. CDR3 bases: TGTGCCAGCAGCTTGGAGGGGGCCATCTCCTACGAGCAGTACTTC.

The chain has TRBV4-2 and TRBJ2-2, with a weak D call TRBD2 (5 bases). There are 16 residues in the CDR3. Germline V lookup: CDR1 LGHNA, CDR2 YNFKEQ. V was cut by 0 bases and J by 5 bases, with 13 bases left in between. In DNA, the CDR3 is TGTGCCAGCAGCCAAGATAGAGGGCTGGAAACCGGGGAGCTGTTTTTT. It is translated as CASSQDRGLETGELFF.

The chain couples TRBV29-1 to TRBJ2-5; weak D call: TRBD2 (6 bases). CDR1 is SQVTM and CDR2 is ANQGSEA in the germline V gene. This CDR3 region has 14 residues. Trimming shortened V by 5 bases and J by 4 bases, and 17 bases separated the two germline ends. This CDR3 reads CSVRGRLAAETQYF. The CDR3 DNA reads TGCAGCGTTCGGGGGAGGCTAGCTGCAGAGACCCAGTACTTC.

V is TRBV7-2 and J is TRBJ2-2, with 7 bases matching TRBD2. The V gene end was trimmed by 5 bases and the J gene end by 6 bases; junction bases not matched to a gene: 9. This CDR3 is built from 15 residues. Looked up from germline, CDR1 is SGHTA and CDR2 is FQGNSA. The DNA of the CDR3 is TGTGCCAGCAGCCGAAGCGGGGAGTGGGCCGGGGAGCTGTTTTTT. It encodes CASSRSGEWAGELFF.

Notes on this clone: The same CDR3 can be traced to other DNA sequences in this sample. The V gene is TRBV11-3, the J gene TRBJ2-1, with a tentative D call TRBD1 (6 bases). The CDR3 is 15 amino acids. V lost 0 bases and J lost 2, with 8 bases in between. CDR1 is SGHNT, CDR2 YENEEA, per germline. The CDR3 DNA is TGTGCCAGCAGCTTAGACAGGGGCCCCTACAATGAGCAGTTCTTC. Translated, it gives CASSLDRGPYNEQFF. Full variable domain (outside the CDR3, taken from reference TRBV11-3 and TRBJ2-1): EAGVVQSPRYKIIEKKQPVAFWCNPISGHNTLYWYLQNLGQGPELLIRYENEEAVDDSQLPKDRFSAERLKGVDSTLKIQPAELGDSAVYLCASSLDRGPYNEQFFGPGTRLTVL.

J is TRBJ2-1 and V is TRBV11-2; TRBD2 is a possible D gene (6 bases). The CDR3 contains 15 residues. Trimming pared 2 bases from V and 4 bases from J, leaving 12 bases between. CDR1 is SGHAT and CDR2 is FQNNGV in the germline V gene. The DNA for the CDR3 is TGTGCCAGCAGCTTACTACTAGGACTATACAATGAGCAGTTCTTC. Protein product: CASSLLLGLYNEQFF.

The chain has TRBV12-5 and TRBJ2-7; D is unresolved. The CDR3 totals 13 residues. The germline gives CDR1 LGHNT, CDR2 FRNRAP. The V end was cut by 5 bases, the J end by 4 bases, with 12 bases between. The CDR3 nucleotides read TGTGCTAGTGGTCATTCCGACTCGTACGAGCAGTACTTC. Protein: CASGHSDSYEQYF. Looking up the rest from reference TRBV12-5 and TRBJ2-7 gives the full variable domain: DARVTQTPRHKVTEMGQEVTMRCQPILGHNTVFWYRQTMMQGLELLAYFRNRAPLDDSGMPKDRFSAEMPDATLATLKIQPSEPRDSAVYFCASGHSDSYEQYFGPGTRLTVT.

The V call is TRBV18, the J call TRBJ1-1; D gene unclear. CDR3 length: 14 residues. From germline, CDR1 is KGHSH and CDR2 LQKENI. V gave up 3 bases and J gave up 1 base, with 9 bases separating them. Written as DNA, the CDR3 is TGTGCCAGCTCACCCATTCTGAAGAACACTGAAGCTTTCTTT. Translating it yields CASSPILKNTEAFF.

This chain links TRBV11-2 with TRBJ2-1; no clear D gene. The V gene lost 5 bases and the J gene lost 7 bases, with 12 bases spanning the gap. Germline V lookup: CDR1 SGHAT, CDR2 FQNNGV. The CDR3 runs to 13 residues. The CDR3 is CASSRTRLNEQFF. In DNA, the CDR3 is TGTGCCAGCAGCCGGACGCGTTTAAATGAGCAGTTCTTC.

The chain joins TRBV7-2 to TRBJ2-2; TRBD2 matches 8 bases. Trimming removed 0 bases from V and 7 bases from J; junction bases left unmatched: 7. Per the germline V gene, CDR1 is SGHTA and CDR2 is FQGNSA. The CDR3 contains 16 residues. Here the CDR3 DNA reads TGTGCCAGCAGCTTAGCCCTAAGGGCGGGAGGCGGGGAGCTGTTTTTT. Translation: CASSLALRAGGGELFF.

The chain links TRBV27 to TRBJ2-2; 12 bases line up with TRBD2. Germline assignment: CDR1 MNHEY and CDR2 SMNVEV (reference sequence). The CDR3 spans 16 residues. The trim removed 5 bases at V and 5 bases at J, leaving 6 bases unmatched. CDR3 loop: CASSPLAGGGTGELFF. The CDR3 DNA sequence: TGTGCCAGCAGTCCACTAGCGGGAGGAGGAACCGGGGAGCTGTTTTTT.

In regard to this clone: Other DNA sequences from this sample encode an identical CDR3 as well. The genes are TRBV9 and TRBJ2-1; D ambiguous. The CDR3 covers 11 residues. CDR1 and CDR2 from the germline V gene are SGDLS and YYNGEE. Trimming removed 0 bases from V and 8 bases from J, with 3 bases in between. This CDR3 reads CASSVGYEQFF. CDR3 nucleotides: TGTGCCAGCAGCGTAGGGTATGAGCAGTTCTTC.

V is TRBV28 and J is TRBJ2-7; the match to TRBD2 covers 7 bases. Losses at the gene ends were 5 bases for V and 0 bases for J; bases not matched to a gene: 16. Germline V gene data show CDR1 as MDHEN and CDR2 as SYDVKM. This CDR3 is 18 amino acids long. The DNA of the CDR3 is TGTGCCAGCAGTGGTCTTGGGACTACAACCTACTACTCCTACGAGCAGTACTTC. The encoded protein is CASSGLGTTTYYSYEQYF.

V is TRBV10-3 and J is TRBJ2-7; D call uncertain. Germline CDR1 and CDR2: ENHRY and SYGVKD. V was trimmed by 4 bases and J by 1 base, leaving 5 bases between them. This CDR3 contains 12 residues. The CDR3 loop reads CAISVDSYEQYF. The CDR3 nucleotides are TGTGCCATCAGTGTCGATTCCTACGAGCAGTACTTC.